A selection of T cell receptor beta chains follows, all from one sample in a study of radiotherapy plus CTLA-4 blockade in lung cancer. The repertoire was sequenced with immunoSEQ multiplex PCR; TCRdb's copy has only in-frame clones and lacks some. This repertoire shows tens of thousands of clones, around four fifths found once; its top ten account for 0.65% to 0.95%. Sequenced material: peripheral blood, taken from a patient treated with radiotherapy plus ipilimumab. The source is a human donor with non-small cell lung cancer who had stable disease on radiotherapy plus ipilimumab. The CDR3 runs from the conserved cysteine through the conserved F or W. Each record gives: J gene, V gene, clone size, CDR3 length, D gene, CDR3 protein, CDR3 DNA. The D gene is left open where the match is weak. Not all rows give a size; the values are once, few, many and, for expanded clones, a class.

J gene: TRBJ1-4; V gene: TRBV6-4; clone size: -; CDR3 length: 15; D gene: -; CDR3 protein: CALWGLGRSNEKLFF; CDR3 DNA: TGTGCCCTCTGGGGGCTAGGTCGTAGTAATGAAAAACTGTTTTTT
J gene: TRBJ1-5; V gene: TRBV6-1; clone size: -; CDR3 length: 15; D gene: -; CDR3 protein: CASSVGPDSNQPQHF; CDR3 DNA: TGTGCCAGCAGTGTAGGGCCGGATAGCAATCAGCCCCAGCATTTT
J gene: TRBJ1-1; V gene: TRBV7-9; clone size: -; CDR3 length: 14; D gene: -; CDR3 protein: CASSFLGLGTEAFF; CDR3 DNA: TGTGCCAGCAGCTTTTTGGGGCTTGGCACTGAAGCTTTCTTT
J gene: TRBJ1-1; V gene: TRBV28; clone size: -; CDR3 length: 14; D gene: -; CDR3 protein: CASSSQGKNTEAFF; CDR3 DNA: TGTGCCAGCAGTTCGCAGGGGAAGAACACTGAAGCTTTCTTT
J gene: TRBJ1-1; V gene: TRBV7-6; clone size: once; CDR3 length: 13; D gene: -; CDR3 protein: CASSLARTTEAFF; CDR3 DNA: TGTGCCAGCAGCTTAGCCAGGACCACTGAAGCTTTCTTT
J gene: TRBJ2-3; V gene: TRBV11-2; clone size: -; CDR3 length: 16; D gene: -; CDR3 protein: CASSLDRAGLTDTQYF; CDR3 DNA: TGTGCCAGCAGCTTAGATCGGGCAGGCCTCACAGATACGCAGTATTTT
J gene: TRBJ2-1; V gene: TRBV5-6; clone size: -; CDR3 length: 15; D gene: TRBD1; CDR3 protein: CASSKGQDSYNEQFF; CDR3 DNA: TGTGCCAGCAGCAAAGGACAGGATTCCTACAATGAGCAGTTCTTC
J gene: TRBJ2-1; V gene: TRBV29-1; clone size: -; CDR3 length: 16; D gene: TRBD2; CDR3 protein: CSVERGLAGLYNEQFF; CDR3 DNA: TGCAGCGTTGAAAGGGGCCTAGCGGGCCTCTACAATGAGCAGTTCTTC
J gene: TRBJ1-2; V gene: TRBV6-5; clone size: -; CDR3 length: 13; D gene: -; CDR3 protein: CASSYGGFYGYTF; CDR3 DNA: TGTGCCAGCAGTTACGGCGGATTCTATGGCTACACCTTC
J gene: TRBJ1-1; V gene: TRBV19; clone size: -; CDR3 length: 15; D gene: TRBD1; CDR3 protein: CASSIDGQVGTEAFF; CDR3 DNA: TGTGCCAGTAGTATAGATGGACAGGTAGGCACTGAAGCTTTCTTT
J gene: TRBJ1-5; V gene: TRBV6-1; clone size: -; CDR3 length: 15; D gene: TRBD1; CDR3 protein: CASRQPGQDNQPQHF; CDR3 DNA: TGTGCCAGCAGGCAACCGGGACAGGATAATCAGCCCCAGCATTTT
J gene: TRBJ1-2; V gene: TRBV19; clone size: -; CDR3 length: 15; D gene: TRBD1; CDR3 protein: CASSMTQTGNYGYTF; CDR3 DNA: TGTGCCAGTAGTATGACCCAGACAGGGAACTATGGCTACACCTTC
J gene: TRBJ2-7; V gene: TRBV19; clone size: -; CDR3 length: 16; D gene: -; CDR3 protein: CASSIKAQEPLREQYF; CDR3 DNA: TGTGCCAGTAGTATAAAGGCCCAGGAGCCTCTTCGGGAGCAGTACTTC
J gene: TRBJ1-2; V gene: TRBV2; clone size: -; CDR3 length: 13; D gene: TRBD1; CDR3 protein: CASSSWTGQSYTF; CDR3 DNA: TGTGCCAGCAGTTCCTGGACAGGTCAAAGCTACACCTTC
J gene: TRBJ2-3; V gene: TRBV5-1; clone size: -; CDR3 length: 12; D gene: -; CDR3 protein: CASSLYTDTQYF; CDR3 DNA: TGCGCCAGCAGCCTATACACAGATACGCAGTATTTT
J gene: TRBJ2-1; V gene: TRBV2; clone size: few; CDR3 length: 15; D gene: -; CDR3 protein: CACQPRLSSYNEQFF; CDR3 DNA: TGTGCCTGTCAGCCCAGACTCAGCTCCTACAATGAGCAGTTCTTC
J gene: TRBJ2-7; V gene: TRBV19; clone size: -; CDR3 length: 14; D gene: TRBD2; CDR3 protein: CASSHSGGSYEQYF; CDR3 DNA: TGTGCCAGTAGTCACAGCGGGGGTTCCTACGAGCAGTACTTC
J gene: TRBJ1-2; V gene: TRBV27; clone size: -; CDR3 length: 13; D gene: -; CDR3 protein: CASSSEKAYGYTF; CDR3 DNA: TGTGCCAGCAGTTCGGAAAAGGCCTATGGCTACACCTTC
J gene: TRBJ1-2; V gene: TRBV28; clone size: once; CDR3 length: 14; D gene: -; CDR3 protein: CASSLGPVGGGYTF; CDR3 DNA: TGTGCCAGCAGTCTAGGGCCAGTGGGCGGGGGCTACACCTTC
J gene: TRBJ1-1; V gene: TRBV7-6; clone size: -; CDR3 length: 15; D gene: -; CDR3 protein: CASSLDAGVNTEAFF; CDR3 DNA: TGTGCCAGCAGCTTAGATGCAGGGGTGAACACTGAAGCTTTCTTT
J gene: TRBJ2-2; V gene: TRBV6-6; clone size: -; CDR3 length: 14; D gene: TRBD1; CDR3 protein: CAAMTGGDTGELFF; CDR3 DNA: TGTGCCGCAATGACAGGGGGGGACACCGGGGAGCTGTTTTTT
J gene: TRBJ2-5; V gene: TRBV19; clone size: -; CDR3 length: 17; D gene: -; CDR3 protein: CASSISAGRGVQETQYF; CDR3 DNA: TGTGCCAGTAGTATAAGTGCAGGGAGGGGGGTCCAAGAGACCCAGTACTTC
J gene: TRBJ2-7; V gene: TRBV29-1; clone size: -; CDR3 length: 16; D gene: -; CDR3 protein: CSVEDTPGGFGGEQYF; CDR3 DNA: TGCAGCGTTGAAGATACGCCCGGGGGTTTTGGGGGGGAGCAGTACTTC
J gene: TRBJ1-2; V gene: TRBV6-4; clone size: -; CDR3 length: 12; D gene: -; CDR3 protein: CASKDSLGGYTF; CDR3 DNA: TGTGCCAGCAAAGACAGCCTTGGGGGCTACACCTTC
J gene: TRBJ2-7; V gene: TRBV7-9; clone size: -; CDR3 length: 13; D gene: -; CDR3 protein: CASSLDPEYEQYF; CDR3 DNA: TGTGCCAGCAGCTTAGATCCAGAATACGAGCAGTACTTC
J gene: TRBJ1-1; V gene: TRBV28; clone size: -; CDR3 length: 16; D gene: -; CDR3 protein: CASSFGAGSMNTEAFF; CDR3 DNA: TGTGCCAGCAGTTTTGGGGCAGGATCCATGAACACTGAAGCTTTCTTT
J gene: TRBJ1-3; V gene: TRBV6-1; clone size: -; CDR3 length: 16; D gene: TRBD1; CDR3 protein: CASSDFTPDRGNTIYF; CDR3 DNA: TGTGCCAGCAGTGACTTTACTCCGGACAGGGGAAACACCATATATTTT
J gene: TRBJ2-7; V gene: TRBV9; clone size: -; CDR3 length: 18; D gene: TRBD1; CDR3 protein: CASSVQPGDRALPYEQYF; CDR3 DNA: TGTGCCAGCAGCGTCCAGCCCGGGGACAGGGCCCTCCCTTACGAGCAGTACTTC
J gene: TRBJ2-7; V gene: TRBV28; clone size: few; CDR3 length: 13; D gene: -; CDR3 protein: CASSPRGIDEQYF; CDR3 DNA: TGTGCCAGCAGCCCCAGGGGTATCGACGAGCAGTACTTC
J gene: TRBJ1-1; V gene: TRBV12-5; clone size: -; CDR3 length: 17; D gene: TRBD1; CDR3 protein: CASGWYPGQGMNTEAFF; CDR3 DNA: TGTGCTAGTGGTTGGTACCCGGGACAGGGGATGAACACTGAAGCTTTCTTT
J gene: TRBJ1-5; V gene: TRBV6-5; clone size: once; CDR3 length: 14; D gene: -; CDR3 protein: CASSYVSSGQPQHF; CDR3 DNA: TGTGCCAGCAGTTATGTGTCGTCGGGTCAGCCCCAGCATTTT
J gene: TRBJ2-7; V gene: TRBV28; clone size: -; CDR3 length: 14; D gene: TRBD2; CDR3 protein: CASSLSSGPYEQYF; CDR3 DNA: TGTGCCAGCAGTTTGTCTAGCGGTCCCTACGAGCAGTACTTC
J gene: TRBJ1-5; V gene: TRBV6-1; clone size: -; CDR3 length: 14; D gene: -; CDR3 protein: CASSDHRVNQPQHF; CDR3 DNA: TGTGCCAGCAGTGACCATAGGGTCAATCAGCCCCAGCATTTT
J gene: TRBJ1-1; V gene: TRBV28; clone size: -; CDR3 length: 16; D gene: -; CDR3 protein: CASPGKTDGTRAEAFF; CDR3 DNA: TGTGCCAGCCCCGGGAAGACTGACGGTACGAGGGCTGAAGCTTTCTTT
J gene: TRBJ1-3; V gene: TRBV27; clone size: -; CDR3 length: 16; D gene: TRBD1; CDR3 protein: CASSYPGQGAGNTIYF; CDR3 DNA: TGTGCCAGCAGTTACCCCGGACAGGGGGCTGGAAACACCATATATTTT
J gene: TRBJ2-1; V gene: TRBV14; clone size: -; CDR3 length: 16; D gene: TRBD2; CDR3 protein: CASSQDWGRVDNEQFF; CDR3 DNA: TGTGCCAGCAGCCAAGATTGGGGGAGGGTAGACAATGAGCAGTTCTTC
J gene: TRBJ2-3; V gene: TRBV27; clone size: -; CDR3 length: 11; D gene: -; CDR3 protein: CASSQGHTQYF; CDR3 DNA: TGTGCCAGCAGTCAGGGGCATACGCAGTATTTT
J gene: TRBJ2-2; V gene: TRBV5-4; clone size: -; CDR3 length: 15; D gene: TRBD1; CDR3 protein: CASSLEGAETGELFF; CDR3 DNA: TGTGCCAGCAGCTTGGAGGGGGCTGAAACCGGGGAGCTGTTTTTT
J gene: TRBJ1-1; V gene: TRBV18; clone size: -; CDR3 length: 14; D gene: TRBD1; CDR3 protein: CASSSLTGDTEAFF; CDR3 DNA: TGTGCCAGCTCATCTTTGACAGGGGACACTGAAGCTTTCTTT
J gene: TRBJ2-3; V gene: TRBV7-3; clone size: once; CDR3 length: 15; D gene: TRBD2; CDR3 protein: CASSEAGGSTDTQYF; CDR3 DNA: TGTGCCAGCAGCGAAGCGGGGGGCAGCACAGATACACAGTATTTT
J gene: TRBJ1-5; V gene: TRBV28; clone size: -; CDR3 length: 16; D gene: TRBD1; CDR3 protein: CASSRPQGVSNQPQHF; CDR3 DNA: TGTGCCAGCTCCCGACCACAGGGGGTTAGCAATCAGCCCCAGCATTTT
J gene: TRBJ1-1; V gene: TRBV5-5; clone size: -; CDR3 length: 15; D gene: -; CDR3 protein: CASSRRPDLNTEAFF; CDR3 DNA: TGTGCCAGCAGCCGACGACCGGACTTGAACACTGAAGCTTTCTTT
J gene: TRBJ1-2; V gene: TRBV6-5; clone size: -; CDR3 length: 14; D gene: TRBD1; CDR3 protein: CASTDRGRYNGYTF; CDR3 DNA: TGTGCCAGCACTGACAGGGGGCGATATAATGGCTACACCTTC
J gene: TRBJ1-2; V gene: TRBV9; clone size: -; CDR3 length: 13; D gene: TRBD1; CDR3 protein: CASSVDRGYGYTF; CDR3 DNA: TGTGCCAGCAGCGTAGACAGGGGGTATGGCTACACCTTC
J gene: TRBJ2-7; V gene: TRBV7-9; clone size: -; CDR3 length: 16; D gene: TRBD2; CDR3 protein: CASSQWAGGPLGEQYF; CDR3 DNA: TGTGCCAGCAGCCAGTGGGCGGGGGGGCCCCTGGGTGAGCAGTACTTC
J gene: TRBJ2-7; V gene: TRBV18; clone size: -; CDR3 length: 17; D gene: TRBD2; CDR3 protein: CASSPGRGSGGAREQYF; CDR3 DNA: TGTGCCAGCTCACCCGGGAGAGGGAGCGGGGGGGCCCGCGAGCAGTACTTC
J gene: TRBJ1-2; V gene: TRBV5-6; clone size: once; CDR3 length: 14; D gene: TRBD1; CDR3 protein: CASSLAGQGGGYTF; CDR3 DNA: TGTGCCAGCAGCTTGGCGGGACAGGGAGGCGGCTACACCTTC
J gene: TRBJ1-5; V gene: TRBV9; clone size: -; CDR3 length: 14; D gene: -; CDR3 protein: CASSVDWGNQPQHF; CDR3 DNA: TGTGCCAGCAGCGTAGATTGGGGCAATCAGCCCCAGCATTTT
J gene: TRBJ2-7; V gene: TRBV6-1; clone size: -; CDR3 length: 14; D gene: -; CDR3 protein: CASSGSGIPYEQYF; CDR3 DNA: TGTGCCAGCAGTGGCTCAGGGATTCCCTACGAGCAGTACTTC
J gene: TRBJ2-6; V gene: TRBV11-2; clone size: -; CDR3 length: 18; D gene: TRBD2; CDR3 protein: CASSDRLAGGSGANVLTF; CDR3 DNA: TGTGCCAGCAGCGACCGACTAGCGGGAGGCTCTGGGGCCAACGTCCTGACTTTC
J gene: TRBJ1-2; V gene: TRBV11-2; clone size: -; CDR3 length: 15; D gene: TRBD1; CDR3 protein: CASSFSDRANYGYTF; CDR3 DNA: TGTGCCAGCAGCTTTTCCGACAGGGCTAACTATGGCTACACCTTC